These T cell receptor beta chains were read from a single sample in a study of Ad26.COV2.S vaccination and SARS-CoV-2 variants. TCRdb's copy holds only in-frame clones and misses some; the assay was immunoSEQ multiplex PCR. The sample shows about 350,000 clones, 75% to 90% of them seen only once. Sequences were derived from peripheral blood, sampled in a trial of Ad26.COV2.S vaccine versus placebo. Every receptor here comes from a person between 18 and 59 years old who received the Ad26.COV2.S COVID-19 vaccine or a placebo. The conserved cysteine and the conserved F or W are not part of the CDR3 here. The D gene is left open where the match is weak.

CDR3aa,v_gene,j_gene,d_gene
ASSPLTGSNQPQH,TRBV28,TRBJ1-5,-
ASSAAGGRETQY,TRBV5-4,TRBJ2-5,TRBD2
ASTPWTGGSGNTIY,TRBV19,TRBJ1-3,TRBD1
ASSVAWGQGMNTEAF,TRBV9,TRBJ1-1,-
ASSLLTSGANVLT,TRBV7-2,TRBJ2-6,-
ASSVLTGSGANVLT,TRBV5-5,TRBJ2-6,-
ASSLAGGGQPQH,TRBV5-6,TRBJ1-5,TRBD1
ASNTGMNTEAF,TRBV19,TRBJ1-1,-
ASSYSILAGVRFYNEQF,TRBV6-2/TRBV6-3,TRBJ2-1,TRBD2
ASSPGLAGRPTDTQY,TRBV4-1,TRBJ2-3,TRBD2
ASSGGLGEETQY,TRBV28,TRBJ2-5,-
ASATAAGTVVAGELF,TRBV5-1,TRBJ2-2,TRBD1
ASSKAGAPGPSTDTQY,TRBV21-1,TRBJ2-3,-
ASSFRGGNSNQPQH,TRBV19,TRBJ1-5,-
ASSYSYFHEQY,TRBV6-5,TRBJ2-7,-
ASSATLRDTQY,TRBV7-3,TRBJ2-3,-
ASSLITGGSYNEQF,TRBV28,TRBJ2-1,TRBD1
ASSQDRGVGEQY,TRBV4-1,TRBJ2-7,-
ASSAASGYEQY,TRBV7-2,TRBJ2-7,-
ASSQVRTGELF,TRBV3-1/TRBV3-2,TRBJ2-2,-
ASSQGSSGRVETQY,TRBV4-3,TRBJ2-5,TRBD2
ASSLAPGLAAYNEQF,TRBV5-1,TRBJ2-1,TRBD2
ASSYIGGLNSYEQY,TRBV7-2,TRBJ2-7,-
ASSHSRTGFSNQPQH,TRBV3-1/TRBV3-2,TRBJ1-5,TRBD1
ASSLYEWTNEKLF,TRBV5-1,TRBJ1-4,-
ASSLARGEDQPQH,TRBV28,TRBJ1-5,TRBD1
ASSLSGVTDTQY,TRBV7-3,TRBJ2-3,-
ASSRDRAGEKLF,TRBV7-2,TRBJ1-4,TRBD1
ASSRGDRTSYEQY,TRBV3-1/TRBV3-2,TRBJ2-7,TRBD1
ASSVDRVTTPVLSGNTIY,TRBV6-1,TRBJ1-3,TRBD1
ASSQYAGSGYEQY,TRBV2,TRBJ2-7,-
ASSLEAGGPIETQY,TRBV7-9,TRBJ2-5,TRBD2
ASSLTGQHEQY,TRBV27,TRBJ2-7,-
ASSQENRQSAYEQY,TRBV4-2,TRBJ2-7,-
ASSLNPSGNYEQY,TRBV5-5,TRBJ2-7,TRBD2
ASRLSAAGRRETQY,TRBV12-2,TRBJ2-5,-
ASNLVTSGRYEQF,TRBV4-1,TRBJ2-1,TRBD2
ASSSGQGGRGTGELF,TRBV7-2,TRBJ2-2,TRBD1
ASTAPGVAYEQY,TRBV6-6,TRBJ2-7,-
ASSFGTPGNTGELF,TRBV27,TRBJ2-2,-
ASSKGLAPYEQY,TRBV19,TRBJ2-7,-
ASSRGYTGELF,TRBV27,TRBJ2-2,-
AISGYEGPSYEQY,TRBV10-3,TRBJ2-7,-